The T cell receptor beta chain under discussion was sequenced for a study of post-analysis software for immune sequencing data. The study, taken as a whole, reports: About 5 TRBV segments, including TRBV5-6, TRBV5-1 and TRBV20-1, were more frequent in patients than controls.

To note about this clonotype: Antigen: not known.

Trimming stripped 2 bases from V and 6 bases from J, with 16 bases between. From germline, CDR1 is SGDLS and CDR2 YYNGEE. The CDR3 runs to 15 residues. Prepared libraries of TCR beta cDNA carried unique molecular identifiers. Each CDR3 protein is one row after TCRdb ran MiXCR on the PCR reads. The data hold about 810,000 distinct CDR3 sequences, with 53% observed a single time. The TCR comes from a girl between 10 and 17 years old with multiple sclerosis. The specimen sequenced was blood. This rearrangement joins TRBV9 to TRBJ2-3; TRBD1 might be the D (5 bases). CDR3: CASSVTPLGPDTQYF. CDR3 sequence (DNA): TGTGCCAGCAGCGTGACACCCCTGGGGCCTGATACGCAGTATTTT.